The source of this T cell receptor (beta chain) is a study of CD8+ T cells in alopecia areata. Whole-study context: Treated individuals took tofacitinib by mouth, 5 to 10 mg twice daily. Findings and caveats of the study: Since there was just one nonresponder, nobody can yet say how baseline CD8+ expansion ties to response. The study found tofacitinib significantly decreased scalp clonality and expanded CD8+ clones among the top 100.

Extracted RNA was reverse transcribed into cDNA, the sequencing template. Profiling relied on immunoSEQ multiplex PCR, and the TCRdb table lists in-frame clones only, not all of them. This sample yields about 140,000 clones, of which approximately 85% are seen a single time; 25% belongs to the top ten. CDR1 is SQVTM and CDR2 is ANQGSEA in the germline V gene. Trimming removed 3 bases from V and 2 bases from J, with 11 bases in between. The CDR3 sequence is 13 residues long. To note about this clone: Its matching antigen is unknown.

Treatment denoted: oral pan-JAK inhibitor, 5-10 mg twice daily. This TCR derives from a human donor with alopecia areata. The chain employs TRBV29-1 and TRBJ2-7; D possibly corresponds to TRBD2 (5 bases). This specimen consisted of CD8+ T cells sorted from blood, obtained at week 4, from a patient treated with tofacitinib. In DNA, the CDR3 is TGCAGCGTTGAGGGCCCCGGGACCTACGAGCAGTACTTC. This translates into CSVEGPGTYEQYF.